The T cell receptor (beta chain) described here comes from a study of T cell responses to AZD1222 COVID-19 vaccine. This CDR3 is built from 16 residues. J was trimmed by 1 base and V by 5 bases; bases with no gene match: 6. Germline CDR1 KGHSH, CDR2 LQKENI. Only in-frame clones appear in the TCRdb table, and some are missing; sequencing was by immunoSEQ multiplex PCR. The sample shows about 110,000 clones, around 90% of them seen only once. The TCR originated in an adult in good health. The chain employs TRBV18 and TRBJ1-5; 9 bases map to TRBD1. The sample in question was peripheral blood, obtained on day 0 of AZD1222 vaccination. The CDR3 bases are TGTGCCAGCTCATCGGGGACAGGGTCGAGCAATCAGCCCCAGCATTTT. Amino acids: CASSSGTGSSNQPQHF.